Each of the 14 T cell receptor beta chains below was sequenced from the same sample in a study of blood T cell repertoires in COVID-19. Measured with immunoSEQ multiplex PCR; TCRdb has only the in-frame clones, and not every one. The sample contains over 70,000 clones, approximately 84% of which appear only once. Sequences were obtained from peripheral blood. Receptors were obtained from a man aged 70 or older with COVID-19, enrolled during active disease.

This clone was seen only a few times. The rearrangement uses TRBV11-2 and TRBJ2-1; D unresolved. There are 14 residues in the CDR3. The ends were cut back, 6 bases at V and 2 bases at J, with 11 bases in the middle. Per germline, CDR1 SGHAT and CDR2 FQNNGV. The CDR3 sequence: CASRINSAYNEQFF. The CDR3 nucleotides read TGTGCCAGCAGAATTAACTCGGCCTACAATGAGCAGTTCTTC. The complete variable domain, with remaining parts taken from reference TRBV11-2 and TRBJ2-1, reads EAGVAQSPRYKIIEKRQSVAFWCNPISGHATLYWYQQILGQGPKLLIQFQNNGVVDDSQLPKDRFSAERLKGVDSTLKIQPAKLEDSAVYLCASRINSAYNEQFFGPGTRLTVL.

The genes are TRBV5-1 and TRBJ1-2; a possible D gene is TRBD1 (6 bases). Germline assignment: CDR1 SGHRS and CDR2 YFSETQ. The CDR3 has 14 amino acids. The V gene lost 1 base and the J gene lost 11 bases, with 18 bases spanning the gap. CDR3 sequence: CASSLSLATGFYTF. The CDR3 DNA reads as TGCGCCAGCAGCTTGTCGCTAGCAACAGGGTTTTACACCTTC.

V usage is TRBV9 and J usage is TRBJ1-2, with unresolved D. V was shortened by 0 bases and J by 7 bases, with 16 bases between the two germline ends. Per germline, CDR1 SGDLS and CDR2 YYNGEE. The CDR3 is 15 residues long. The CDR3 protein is CASSVAEGTFRGYTF. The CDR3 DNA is TGTGCCAGCAGCGTAGCGGAGGGAACGTTTCGTGGCTACACCTTC. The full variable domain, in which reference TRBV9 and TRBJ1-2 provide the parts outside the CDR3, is DSGVTQTPKHLITATGQRVTLRCSPRSGDLSVYWYQQSLDQGLQFLIQYYNGEERAKGNILERFSAQQFPDLHSELNLSSLELGDSALYFCASSVAEGTFRGYTFGSGTRLTVV.

The CDR3 reads CASNTRDSQETQYF. Here the CDR3 DNA reads TGTGCCAGCAATACTAGGGACAGCCAAGAGACCCAGTACTTC. V is TRBV2 and J is TRBJ2-5; TRBD1 matches 7 bases. From germline, CDR1 is SNHLY and CDR2 FYNNEI. The CDR3 sequence is 14 residues long. With V trimmed by 7 bases and J by 1 base, 6 bases remained unmatched.

The CDR3 sequence: CASSMSLADYNEQFF. The DNA for the CDR3 is TGTGCCAGTAGTATGAGTCTAGCGGATTACAATGAGCAGTTCTTC. This sequence joins TRBV19 and TRBJ2-1; 7 nucleotides line up with TRBD2. Losses at the gene ends were 3 bases for V and 4 bases for J; bases not matched to a gene: 6. The germline V gene encodes CDR1 LNHDA and CDR2 SQIVND (reference sequence). The CDR3 has 15 residues.

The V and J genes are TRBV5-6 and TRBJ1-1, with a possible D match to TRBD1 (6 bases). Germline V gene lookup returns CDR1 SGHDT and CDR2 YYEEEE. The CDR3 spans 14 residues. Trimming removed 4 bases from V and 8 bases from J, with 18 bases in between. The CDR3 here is CASSLGHLKHEAFF. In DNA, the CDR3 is TGTGCCAGCAGCCTGGGACACCTAAAACACGAAGCTTTCTTT.

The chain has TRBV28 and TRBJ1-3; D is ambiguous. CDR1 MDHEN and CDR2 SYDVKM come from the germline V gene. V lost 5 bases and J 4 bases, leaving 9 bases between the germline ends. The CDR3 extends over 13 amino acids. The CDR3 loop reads CASSPRLGNTIYF. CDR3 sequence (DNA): TGTGCCAGCAGTCCCCGACTGGGAAACACCATATATTTT.

The CDR3 nucleotides are TGTGCCAGCAGCCAAGAACGGGATTTAGAAAAACTGTTTTTT. Its translation: CASSQERDLEKLFF. The chain uses TRBV3-1 (or the pseudogene TRBV3-2) and TRBJ1-4; D is unresolved. The CDR3 totals 14 residues. Germline V lookup: CDR1 LGHDT, CDR2 YNNKEL (reference sequence). V was pared by 0 bases and J by 8 bases, with 10 bases between.

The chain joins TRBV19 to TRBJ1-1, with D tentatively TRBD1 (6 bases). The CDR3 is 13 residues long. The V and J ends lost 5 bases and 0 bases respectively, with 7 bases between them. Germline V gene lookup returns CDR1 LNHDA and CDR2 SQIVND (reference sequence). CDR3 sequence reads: CASSDRLNTEAFF. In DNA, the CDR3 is TGTGCCAGTAGTGACAGGTTGAACACTGAAGCTTTCTTT. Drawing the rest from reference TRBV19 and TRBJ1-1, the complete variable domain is DGGITQSPKYLFRKEGQNVTLSCEQNLNHDAMYWYRQDPGQGLRLIYYSQIVNDFQKGDIAEGYSVSREKKESFPLTVTSAQKNPTAFYLCASSDRLNTEAFFGQGTRLTVV.

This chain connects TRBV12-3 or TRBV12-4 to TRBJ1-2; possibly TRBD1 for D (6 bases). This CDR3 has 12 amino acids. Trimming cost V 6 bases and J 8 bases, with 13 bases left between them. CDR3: CASSQGGLGYTF. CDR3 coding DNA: TGTGCCAGCAGCCAAGGGGGTTTGGGCTACACCTTC.

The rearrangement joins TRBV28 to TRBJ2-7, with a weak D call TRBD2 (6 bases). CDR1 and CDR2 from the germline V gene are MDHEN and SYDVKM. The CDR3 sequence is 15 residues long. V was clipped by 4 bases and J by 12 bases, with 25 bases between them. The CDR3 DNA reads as TGTGCCAGCAGTTCCTTAAAAACGGGCGGGGCGGCAGGGTACTTC. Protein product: CASSSLKTGGAAGYF.

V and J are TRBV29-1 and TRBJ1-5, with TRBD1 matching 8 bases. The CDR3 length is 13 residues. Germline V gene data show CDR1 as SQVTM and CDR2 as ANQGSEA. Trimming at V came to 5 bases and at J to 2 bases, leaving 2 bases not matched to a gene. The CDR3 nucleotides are TGCAGCGTTTCAGGGGGCGGCAATCAGCCCCAGCATTTT. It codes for CSVSGGGNQPQHF.

The CDR3 here is CASSLVLDLQGAANTGELFF. DNA of the CDR3: TGTGCCAGCAGCTTAGTTTTGGACTTACAGGGGGCAGCGAACACCGGGGAGCTGTTTTTT. The chain links TRBV7-8 to TRBJ2-2; 9 bases align to TRBD1. Germline lookup yields CDR1 SGHVS and CDR2 FQNEAQ. The CDR3 contains 20 residues. J gave up 0 bases and V 1 base, and 12 bases lay outside the gene matches.

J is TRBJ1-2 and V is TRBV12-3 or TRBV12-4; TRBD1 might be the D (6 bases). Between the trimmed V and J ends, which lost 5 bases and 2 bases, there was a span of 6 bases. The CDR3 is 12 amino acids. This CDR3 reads CASSQGNYGYTF. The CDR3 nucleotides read TGTGCCAGCAGTCAGGGGAACTATGGCTACACCTTC.